This T cell receptor beta chain appears in the sequencing data of a study of T cell responses to AZD1222 COVID-19 vaccine. Points from the study as a whole: Two AZD1222 doses significantly raised spike-specific TCR breadth and depth over controls. Regions 160-218 and 743-854 dominated among vaccine-associated CD4 TCRs spanning spike. Nearly half of spike-specific TCRs reportedly target variant regions that are unmutated in the B.1.351 and B.1.1.7 variants.

A remark on this clone: Antigen: not known.

Measured with immunoSEQ multiplex PCR; TCRdb has only the in-frame clones, and not every one. The sample lists fewer than 150,000 clones, 90% occurring once. This sequence was found in an adult in good health. Sequencing used peripheral blood, obtained on day 0 of AZD1222 vaccination.

CDR3 in DNA: TGTGCCAGTAGCTCCGGGACAGGGGCATATCAGCCCCAGCATTTT. As protein: CASSSGTGAYQPQHF. The genes are TRBV19 and TRBJ1-5, with TRBD1 identical over 10 bases. This CDR3 has 15 residues. Germline assignment: CDR1 LNHDA and CDR2 SQIVND (reference sequence). The ends lost 6 bases at V and 5 bases at J; junction bases unmatched: 7. Variable domain in full (rest from reference TRBV19 and TRBJ1-5): DGGITQSPKYLFRKEGQNVTLSCEQNLNHDAMYWYRQDPGQGLRLIYYSQIVNDFQKGDIAEGYSVSREKKESFPLTVTSAQKNPTAFYLCASSSGTGAYQPQHFGDGTRLSIL.